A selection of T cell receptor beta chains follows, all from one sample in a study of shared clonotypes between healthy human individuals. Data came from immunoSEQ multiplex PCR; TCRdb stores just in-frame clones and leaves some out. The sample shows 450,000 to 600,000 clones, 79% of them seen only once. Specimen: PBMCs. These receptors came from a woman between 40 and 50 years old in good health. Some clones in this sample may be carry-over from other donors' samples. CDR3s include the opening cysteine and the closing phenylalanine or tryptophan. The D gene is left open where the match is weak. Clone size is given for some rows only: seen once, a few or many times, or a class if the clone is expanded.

CASSSRTTPIETQYF | TGTGCCAGCAGCTCTAGAACTACCCCCATAGAGACCCAGTACTTC | . | TRBJ2-5 | TRBV5-4 | .
CASSLNTGGAEKLFF | TGTGCCAGCAGCTTAAATACAGGGGGCGCAGAAAAACTGTTTTTT | . | TRBJ1-4 | TRBV7-9 | TRBD1
CASSPPNQPQHF | TGTGCCAGCTCACCACCGAATCAGCCCCAGCATTTT | few | TRBJ1-5 | TRBV18 | .
CASSYQGATNEKLFF | TGTGCCAGCAGCTATCAGGGGGCAACTAATGAAAAACTGTTTTTT | . | TRBJ1-4 | TRBV7-2 | TRBD1
CASSEFRTTPETYEQYF | TGTGCCAGCAGTGAATTTAGGACAACGCCCGAGACCTACGAGCAGTACTTC | once | TRBJ2-7 | TRBV2 | .
CASTEGGEPQHF | TGTGCCAGCACTGAGGGGGGAGAGCCCCAGCATTTT | . | TRBJ1-5 | TRBV6-1 | .
CASSLGGRNSYEQYF | TGTGCCAGCAGTTTAGGTGGCCGAAACTCCTACGAGCAGTACTTC | . | TRBJ2-7 | TRBV28 | .
CASSQELQTYNEQFF | TGCGCCAGCAGCCAAGAGTTACAGACCTACAATGAGCAGTTCTTC | . | TRBJ2-1 | TRBV4-3 | .
CASSVEFGELFF | TGTGCCAGCAGCGTAGAGTTCGGGGAGCTGTTTTTT | few | TRBJ2-2 | TRBV9 | .
CASSLMGPDSTDTQYF | TGCGCCAGCAGCTTAATGGGGCCGGATTCAACAGATACGCAGTATTTT | . | TRBJ2-3 | TRBV5-1 | .
CASSLDRNNEQFF | TGTGCCAGCAGCTTAGACAGAAACAATGAGCAGTTCTTC | once | TRBJ2-1 | TRBV7-2 | .
CSAVRGTGNEKLFF | TGCAGCGCTGTCCGCGGGACAGGGAACGAAAAACTGTTTTTT | . | TRBJ1-4 | TRBV29-1 | TRBD1
CASSPGTVSYEQYF | TGTGCCAGCTCACCCGGGACAGTTTCCTACGAGCAGTACTTC | few | TRBJ2-7 | TRBV18 | TRBD1
CASSTDRAYGYTF | TGTGCCAGCAGCACGGACAGGGCCTATGGCTACACCTTC | . | TRBJ1-2 | TRBV11-2 | TRBD1
CASSDETSGLWEQFF | TGTGCCAGCAGTGATGAGACTAGCGGATTGTGGGAGCAGTTCTTC | . | TRBJ2-1 | TRBV6-1 | TRBD2
CASKRTGENEQFF | TGCGCCAGCAAAAGGACAGGGGAGAATGAGCAGTTCTTC | . | TRBJ2-1 | TRBV5-1 | TRBD1
CASSQDPPGPSRQPQHF | TGTGCCAGCAGCCAAGATCCCCCAGGGCCGTCACGGCAGCCCCAGCATTTT | . | TRBJ1-5 | TRBV4-2 | .
CASSSRHHGKTYGYTF | TGTGCCAGCAGTTCTAGACACCACGGAAAGACCTATGGCTACACCTTC | . | TRBJ1-2 | TRBV6-4 | .
CASSWDNEQYF | TGTGCCAGCTCTTGGGATAACGAGCAGTACTTC | . | TRBJ2-7 | TRBV18 | .
CAISEGTRYGAGGGEQFF | TGTGCCATCAGTGAGGGTACTAGGTACGGGGCAGGGGGTGGTGAGCAGTTCTTC | . | TRBJ2-1 | TRBV10-3 | TRBD1
CASEEIGNQPQHF | TGTGCCAGCGAGGAGATCGGCAATCAGCCCCAGCATTTT | . | TRBJ1-5 | TRBV28 | .
CASSQTGTLNYGYTF | TGCGCCAGCAGCCAAACCGGGACCCTTAACTATGGCTACACCTTC | . | TRBJ1-2 | TRBV4-1 | .
CASSLFSTNEKLFF | TGCGCCAGCAGCTTGTTTTCAACTAATGAAAAACTGTTTTTT | once | TRBJ1-4 | TRBV5-1 | .
CASSLRGFTDTQYF | TGTGCCAGCAGTCTCCGGGGCTTCACAGATACGCAGTATTTT | . | TRBJ2-3 | TRBV28 | .
CASSVGTGNEQFF | TGTGCCAGCAGCGTAGGGACCGGGAATGAGCAGTTCTTC | . | TRBJ2-1 | TRBV27 | .
CASSSLAGDTGELFF | TGTGCCAGCAGTTCACTAGCGGGAGACACCGGGGAGCTGTTTTTT | once | TRBJ2-2 | TRBV28 | TRBD2
CASTFTGGNTEAFF | TGCGCCAGCACCTTTACTGGGGGGAACACTGAAGCTTTCTTT | . | TRBJ1-1 | TRBV5-1 | .
CASSLGQANTEAFF | TGTGCCAGCAGCTTGGGACAGGCGAACACTGAAGCTTTCTTT | . | TRBJ1-1 | TRBV7-9 | TRBD1
CASSLGRGLGEQYF | TGTGCCAGCAGCTTGGGCAGGGGGCTTGGCGAGCAGTACTTC | . | TRBJ2-7 | TRBV5-4 | TRBD1
CASSLRDNPNEKLFF | TGTGCCAGCAGCCTCCGAGACAACCCTAATGAAAAACTGTTTTTT | . | TRBJ1-4 | TRBV9 | .
CASSLDRGGSEKLFF | TGTGCCAGCAGCTTAGATCGAGGGGGCAGTGAAAAACTGTTTTTT | . | TRBJ1-4 | TRBV11-2 | TRBD1
CASSQGQIQETQYF | TGTGCCAGCAGCCAGGGACAGATCCAAGAGACCCAGTACTTC | . | TRBJ2-5 | TRBV2 | TRBD1
CASSRTARTSGSLNNEQFF | TGTGCCAGCAGCAGGACGGCTCGGACTAGCGGGAGTTTGAACAATGAGCAGTTCTTC | . | TRBJ2-1 | TRBV11-3 | TRBD2
CASSQPGQTNTEAFF | TGCGCCAGCAGCCAACCGGGACAGACCAACACTGAAGCTTTCTTT | once | TRBJ1-1 | TRBV4-1 | TRBD1
CASSLLQGLNEKLFF | TGTGCCAGCAGTTTGTTGCAGGGGCTTAATGAAAAACTGTTTTTT | . | TRBJ1-4 | TRBV28 | .
CASSPWEGPYEQYF | TGTGCCAGCTCACCCTGGGAGGGCCCCTACGAGCAGTACTTC | . | TRBJ2-7 | TRBV18 | TRBD2
CASSSRTSGNIQYF | TGTGCCAGCAGCTCCCGGACTAGCGGAAACATTCAGTACTTC | . | TRBJ2-4 | TRBV9 | TRBD2
CASSGTGTSGRVTGELFF | TGTGCCAGCAGCGGAACAGGGACTAGCGGGAGGGTCACCGGGGAGCTGTTTTTT | . | TRBJ2-2 | TRBV9 | TRBD2
CASSSRTSSGANVLTF | TGTGCCAGCAGCTCAAGGACGAGCTCTGGGGCCAACGTCCTGACTTTC | few | TRBJ2-6 | TRBV7-3 | .
CASSSPKIRTGELFF | TGTGCCAGCAGTTCCCCCAAAATAAGGACCGGGGAGCTGTTTTTT | . | TRBJ2-2 | TRBV11-1 | .
CASSLVPARDRGYNEQFF | TGTGCCAGCAGCTTAGTCCCCGCCAGGGACAGGGGCTACAATGAGCAGTTCTTC | . | TRBJ2-1 | TRBV7-3 | TRBD1
CASSADINTGELFF | TGCGCCAGCAGCGCAGACATAAACACCGGGGAGCTGTTTTTT | . | TRBJ2-2 | TRBV5-1 | .
CSVDDRGLSETQYF | TGCAGCGTTGACGACAGGGGTTTGTCAGAGACCCAGTACTTC | . | TRBJ2-5 | TRBV29-1 | TRBD1
CASSEGPRGNQPQHF | TGTGCCAGCAGTGAAGGGCCTCGGGGCAATCAGCCCCAGCATTTT | . | TRBJ1-5 | TRBV2 | .
CASSLNAEAGTGELFF | TGTGCCAGCAGCTTAAATGCGGAGGCGGGCACCGGGGAGCTGTTTTTT | . | TRBJ2-2 | TRBV7-2 | .
CASSSNRESGNTIYF | TGTGCCAGCAGCTCCAACAGGGAGTCTGGAAACACCATATATTTT | . | TRBJ1-3 | TRBV7-9 | .